The T cell receptor beta chain under discussion was sequenced for a study of T cell changes during pregnancy in multiple sclerosis (dated by TCRdb to between 2019 and 2020). Concerning the study at large: The study examined how the T cell repertoire changed over the course of pregnancy in women with multiple sclerosis.

The germline V gene provides CDR1 SGHDN and CDR2 FVKESK. The junction shows trimming of 6 bases on V and 2 bases on J, and the gene matches do not reach 6 bases of it. Measured from the cysteine to the phenylalanine, the CDR3 is 14 residues long. Only the CDR3 DNA is retained, 42 bases long and in frame from the first base. The method was the immunoSEQ multiplex PCR assay. The clones in this table, taken by TCRdb from immuneACCESS, are in-frame only. Not every clone is retained; where verified, under half of the shortfall comes from an unresolved V gene, and the cause of the rest is unknown. The sample table lists under 45,000 clones, 85% to 95% of them with a count of one. Of the sample, about 7% falls within the top ten clones. For this clone: What this receptor recognizes is not known. Base qualities are not provided; no much larger clone lies one nucleotide away.

This receptor chain uses TRBV14 and TRBJ2-7; 8 bases in between match TRBD2. The sample in question was CD8+ T cells from peripheral blood mononuclear cells, obtained in the third trimester of pregnancy. This TCR was recovered from a female donor with multiple sclerosis, enrolled in a pregnancy study. The encoded CDR3 is CASSRPGLAYEQYF. In nucleotide form, the sequence is TGTGCCAGCAGTCGGCCGGGACTAGCCTACGAGCAGTACTTC. The reference TRBV14 and TRBJ2-7 proteins fill in what lies around the CDR3, so the full variable domain reads EAGVTQFPSHSVIEKGQTVTLRCDPISGHDNLYWYRRVMGKEIKFLLHFVKESKQDESGMPNNRFLAERTGGTYSTLKVQPAELEDSGVYFCASSRPGLAYEQYFGPGTRLTVT.